A single sample gave rise to the 3 T cell receptor beta chains below, sequenced in a study of identical twins' blood T cells. TCRdb re-derived calls from the 5' RACE reads in MiXCR, one entry per CDR3 protein. The table has roughly 340,000 distinct CDR3 sequences, 25% to 35% seen once. Input material: PBMCs. The receptors come from a woman between 18 and 50 years old in good health.

Only one count was recorded for this clonotype. A much larger clone differs by one base, so this may be a read error. This sequence joins TRBV5-1 and TRBJ1-1; unclear D gene. There are 15 residues in the CDR3. Germline CDR1 reads SGHRS; CDR2 reads YFSETQ. The CDR3 sequence is CASGLVPNRDTEAFF. Written as DNA, the CDR3 is TGCGCCAGCGGCTTGGTGCCTAATCGGGACACTGAAGCTTTCTTT.

V is TRBV6-6 and J is TRBJ1-3; no firm D call. The germline CDR1 and CDR2 sequences are MNHNY and SVGAGI (reference sequence). Trimming took off 5 bases at V and 4 bases at J, with 12 bases between the two ends. The CDR3 has 14 amino acids. CDR3 region: CASSENGRGNTIYF. CDR3 sequence (DNA): TGTGCCAGCAGTGAAAATGGTAGAGGAAACACCATATATTTT.

This clonotype was picked up many times. The chain links TRBV29-1 to TRBJ2-2; D is ambiguous. Germline assignment: CDR1 SQVTM and CDR2 ANQGSEA. Trimming removed 4 bases from V and 0 bases from J, with 6 bases in between. The CDR3 is made up of 13 amino acids. CDR3: CSVGKANTGELFF. The CDR3 bases are TGCAGCGTTGGGAAAGCGAACACCGGGGAGCTGTTTTTT.